A single sample is the source of the 7 T cell receptor beta chains below, sequenced in a study of blood T cell repertoires in COVID-19. Assay used: immunoSEQ multiplex PCR; TCRdb lists only in-frame clones, some missing. The table shows under 250,000 clones, with roughly 85% occurring only once. Material: peripheral blood. These receptors were obtained from a woman between 35 and 50 years old with active or convalescent COVID-19.

The genes are TRBV11-2 and TRBJ1-1; weak D call: TRBD1 (5 bases). CDR1 is SGHAT and CDR2 is FQNNGV in the germline V gene. The V and J ends lost 0 bases and 1 base respectively, with 9 bases between them. This CDR3 region has 15 residues. The CDR3 coding sequence is TGTGCCAGCAGCTTAGATCCAGGGCCGAACACTGAAGCTTTCTTT. Residues: CASSLDPGPNTEAFF.

This chain connects TRBV18 to TRBJ1-2, with D possibly TRBD1 on 6 matching bases. The V gene lost 3 bases and the J gene lost 2 bases, with 10 bases spanning the gap. The length of the CDR3 is 14 residues. Looked up from germline, CDR1 is KGHSH and CDR2 is LQKENI. CDR3 in amino acids: CASSPAGVNYGYTF. In DNA, the CDR3 is TGTGCCAGCTCACCGGCAGGGGTAAACTATGGCTACACCTTC.

The chain joins TRBV5-1 to TRBJ1-2; D may be TRBD1 (5 bases). The germline gives CDR1 SGHRS, CDR2 YFSETQ. The CDR3 length is 14 residues. Trimming stripped 4 bases from V and 4 bases from J, with 14 bases between. In nucleotides, the CDR3 is TGCGCCAGCAGCGAAGGCGTCAGGGCCTATGGCTACACCTTC. It translates to CASSEGVRAYGYTF.

V and J are TRBV19 and TRBJ1-2; TRBD1 aligns across 7 bases. Germline V lookup: CDR1 LNHDA, CDR2 SQIVND (reference sequence). The CDR3 is 14 amino acids. V lost 5 bases, J lost 3 bases, and 6 bases stayed unmatched. CDR3 nucleotides: TGTGCCAGTAGTTACCCGACAGGGTACTATGGCTACACCTTC. This codes for CASSYPTGYYGYTF. Variable domain in full (rest from reference TRBV19 and TRBJ1-2): DGGITQSPKYLFRKEGQNVTLSCEQNLNHDAMYWYRQDPGQGLRLIYYSQIVNDFQKGDIAEGYSVSREKKESFPLTVTSAQKNPTAFYLCASSYPTGYYGYTFGSGTRLTVV.

The rearrangement links TRBV6-5 to TRBJ2-3, with D perhaps TRBD2 (6 bases). CDR1 is MNHEY, CDR2 SVGAGI, per germline. Trimming took 8 bases from V and 0 from J, leaving 15 bases between them. CDR3 length: 15 amino acids. The CDR3 DNA follows: TGTGCCAGCTCCCCGTCGGGGGATAGCACAGATACGCAGTATTTT. It yields the protein CASSPSGDSTDTQYF.

This clone was picked up one time. A read error is possible here, since a much larger clone lies one base away. The sample contains more than one DNA sequence encoding this CDR3. J is TRBJ2-5 and V is TRBV15; 9 bases fit TRBD1. This CDR3 has 14 amino acids. CDR1 and CDR2 from the germline V gene are LNHNV and YYDKDF (reference sequence). The junction had 2 bases not matched to a gene; V was cut back by 4 bases and J by 2 bases. CDR3 DNA sequence: TGTGCCACCAGCAAAGACAGGGGGCAAGAGACCCAGTACTTC. Translating it yields CATSKDRGQETQYF.

This chain links TRBV3-1 (or the pseudogene TRBV3-2) with TRBJ2-7; perhaps TRBD1 as D (6 bases). This CDR3 region has 16 residues. Germline lookup yields CDR1 LGHDT and CDR2 YNNKEL (reference sequence). Trimming cost V 1 base and J 6 bases, with 19 bases left between them. CDR3 coding DNA: TGTGCCAGCAGCCAAGGAAGGGCAGGGACAATAAGCGAGCAGTACTTC. Amino acid sequence: CASSQGRAGTISEQYF.